Reported below is one TCR beta chain. Antigen: not known. Vbeta (60) and Jbeta (13) primers were used in the PCR. Clones were read by immunoSEQ multiplex PCR, and TCRdb kept only the in-frame ones, dropping some. The sample includes some 140,000 clones, approximately 79% seen only once; the top ten take more than 0.75%. The entry originates in a study of cytomegalovirus exposure and HLA in healthy donors. About the study: Unique TCRs from HLA-typed donors, roughly 87 million of them, were held in an early data release. Study-wide results and limits: A few chains tied to CMV proved CMV antigen-specific in vitro. Most TCR sequences were uncommon, yet certain public TCRs appeared in many donors.

CDR1 and CDR2 from the germline V gene are MNHEY and SMNVEV (reference sequence). This CDR3 contains 15 residues. The chain carries TRBV27 and TRBJ2-5; 8 bases map to TRBD1. The better agreement between TRBJ2-7 and the DNA end casts doubt on the J call. The sample comprised PBMCs. This clonotype originated in a man aged 18 to 29 in good health and CMV-seronegative. This CDR3 is CASSPRQGLYYEQYF. As DNA, the CDR3 is TGTGCCAGCAGTCCCCGACAGGGGCTCTACTACGAGCAGTACTTC.